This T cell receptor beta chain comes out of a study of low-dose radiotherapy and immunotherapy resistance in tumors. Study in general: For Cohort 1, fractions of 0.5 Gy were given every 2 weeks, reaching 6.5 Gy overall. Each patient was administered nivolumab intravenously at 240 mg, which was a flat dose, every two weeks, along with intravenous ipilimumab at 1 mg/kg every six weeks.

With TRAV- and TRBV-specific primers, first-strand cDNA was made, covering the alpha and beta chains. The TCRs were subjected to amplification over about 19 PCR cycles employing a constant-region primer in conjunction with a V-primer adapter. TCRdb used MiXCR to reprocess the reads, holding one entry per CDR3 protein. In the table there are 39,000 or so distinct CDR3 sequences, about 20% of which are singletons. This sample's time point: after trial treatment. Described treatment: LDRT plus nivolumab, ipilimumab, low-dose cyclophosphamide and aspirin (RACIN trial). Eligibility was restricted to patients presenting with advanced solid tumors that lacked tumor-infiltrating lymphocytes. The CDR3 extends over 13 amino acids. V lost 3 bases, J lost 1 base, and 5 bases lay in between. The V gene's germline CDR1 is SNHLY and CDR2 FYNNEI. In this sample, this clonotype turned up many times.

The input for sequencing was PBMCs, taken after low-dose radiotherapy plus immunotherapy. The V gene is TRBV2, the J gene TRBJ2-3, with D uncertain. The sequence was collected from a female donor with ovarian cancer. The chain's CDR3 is CASSEGGTDTQYF. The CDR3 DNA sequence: TGTGCCAGCAGTGAGGGCGGCACAGATACGCAGTATTTT.